These T cell receptor beta chains were read from a single sample in a study of vaccination and CD4 T cells after COVID-19. TCRdb independently ran MiXCR on the PCR reads; one entry per CDR3 protein. Of 7,100 or so distinct CDR3 sequences in the sample, 73% were seen once. Their antigens are not known. The specimen sequenced was CD4+ T cells from blood, cultured in vitro. These receptors originate from a human donor who had recovered from COVID-19. Each CDR3 is given with its conserved first and last residue. Fields, in order: V gene, J gene, D gene, clone size, CDR3 DNA, CDR3 protein. D genes are given only for firm matches. Expanded clones are given a class, and other clones once, few, many or no size at all.

TRBV20-1	TRBJ2-5	-	-	TGCAGTGCTCAGAGGGGTGGTGAGACCCAGTACTTC	CSAQRGGETQYF
TRBV10-1	TRBJ1-2	-	-	TGCGCCAGCAGTGAGTTTGTTAACTATGGCTACACCTTC	CASSEFVNYGYTF
TRBV6-1	TRBJ1-1	-	-	TGTGCCAGCAGTCGTACAGCCACTGAAGCTTTCTTT	CASSRTATEAFF
TRBV27	TRBJ2-1	-	medium-sized	TGTGCCAGCAGCCCCAGGGGAGGGGGGTCCTACAATGAGCAGTTCTTC	CASSPRGGGSYNEQFF
TRBV19	TRBJ1-6	TRBD1	once	TGTGCCAGTAGTACCGACAGGGGCCTAAAGTCACCCCTCCACTTT	CASSTDRGLKSPLHF
TRBV20-1	TRBJ2-7	-	-	TGCAGTGCTAGAAGCGGTGACTACGAGCAGTACTTC	CSARSGDYEQYF
TRBV6-4	TRBJ2-2	-	-	TGTGCCAGCAGTGACTCGGGTAGCCCGAACACCGGGGAGCTGTTTTTT	CASSDSGSPNTGELFF
TRBV20-1	TRBJ2-7	-	few	TGCAGTGCTAGAGTTCCGACAGGAATGGAGCAGTACTTC	CSARVPTGMEQYF
TRBV6-1	TRBJ2-5	TRBD2	few	TGTGCCAGCAGATTAGCGGGAGGGCCGGTAGAGACCCAGTACTTC	CASRLAGGPVETQYF
TRBV20-1	TRBJ2-6	-	-	TGCAGTGCTAGAGAAAGACTAACCGGGGCCAACGTCCTGACTTTC	CSARERLTGANVLTF
TRBV7-2	TRBJ1-2	-	-	TGTGCCAGCAGCTTAGACGCAAGGAACTATGGCTACACCTTC	CASSLDARNYGYTF
TRBV27	TRBJ2-3	TRBD2	-	TGTGCCAGCAGTTTACACAGACTCCGGGACTATGGGGATACGCAGTATTTT	CASSLHRLRDYGDTQYF
TRBV20-1	TRBJ1-2	-	-	TGCAGTGCTAGAGACCCCGGACAGACCAGTGGTGGCTACACCTTC	CSARDPGQTSGGYTF
TRBV24-1	TRBJ1-2	-	once	TGTGCCACCAGTGACAGCGGGACACAAAGGCATGGCTACACCTTC	CATSDSGTQRHGYTF
TRBV7-2	TRBJ1-1	TRBD1	large	TGTGCCAGCAGACCGACAGGGGTACCTGAAGCTTTCTTT	CASRPTGVPEAFF
TRBV23-1	TRBJ2-4	-	once	TGCGCCAGCTTCACCACTTGGGACATTCAGTACTTC	CASFTTWDIQYF
TRBV7-9	TRBJ1-2	-	-	TGTGCCAGCAGCTTAGCCTCCGGGACGGGGACTTATAACTATGGCTACACCTTC	CASSLASGTGTYNYGYTF
TRBV7-9	TRBJ1-1	-	-	TGTGCCAGCAGCTTAGCAGCAGGGTCGAACACTGAAGCTTTCTTT	CASSLAAGSNTEAFF
TRBV2	TRBJ2-2	-	-	TGTGCCAGCAGCCGCGGTGCGGTCGGGACCGGGGAGCTGTTTTTT	CASSRGAVGTGELFF
TRBV19	TRBJ1-1	-	-	TGTGCCAGTAGTCGCCAACGGGGTTTCACTGAAGCTTTCTTT	CASSRQRGFTEAFF
TRBV6-5	TRBJ2-6	-	-	TGTGCCAGCAGTTACTCGGGGTTAGGTGGGGCCAACGTCCTGACTTTC	CASSYSGLGGANVLTF
TRBV20-1	TRBJ2-1	TRBD2	-	TGCAGTGCTTCCAAGACTAGCGGGGTCTACAATGAGCAGTTCTTC	CSASKTSGVYNEQFF
TRBV27	TRBJ1-5	-	-	TGTGCCAGCAGTTTAAAGGACAGCAATCAGCCCCAGCATTTT	CASSLKDSNQPQHF
TRBV6-1	TRBJ1-5	-	-	TGTGCCAGCAGTGAGGGGGCAAAACAGCCCCAGCATTTT	CASSEGAKQPQHF
TRBV20-1	TRBJ1-1	-	-	TGCAGTGCTCCGGACAGATTGAACACTGAAGCTTTCTTT	CSAPDRLNTEAFF
TRBV6-1	TRBJ1-6	TRBD1	once	TGTGCCAGCAGTCACCGGGACAGGGGTTCACCCCTCCACTTT	CASSHRDRGSPLHF
TRBV14	TRBJ2-2	TRBD1	few	TGTGCCAGCAGCCACCCCTGGGGGACAGGGGTTAACGGGGAGCTGTTTTTT	CASSHPWGTGVNGELFF
TRBV6-1	TRBJ1-5	TRBD1	-	TGTGCCAGCAGTCCAGGGACAGGGAATCAGCCCCAGCATTTT	CASSPGTGNQPQHF
TRBV11-2	TRBJ1-5	-	-	TGTGCCAGCAGCTCTGGCACTCATCAGCCCCAGCATTTT	CASSSGTHQPQHF
TRBV6-2/TRBV6-3	TRBJ1-2	-	-	TGTGCCAGCAGTTATGCGCAGGGAGGCTATGGCTACACCTTC	CASSYAQGGYGYTF
TRBV7-9	TRBJ1-1	TRBD1	-	TGTGCCAGCAGCTTACCCCAGGTCAGGGGGAGTAACACTGAAGCTTTCTTT	CASSLPQVRGSNTEAFF
TRBV7-2	TRBJ2-5	TRBD2	-	TGTGCCAGCAGCCGCCAAGCGGGAGAGCAAGAGACCCAGTACTTC	CASSRQAGEQETQYF
TRBV24-1	TRBJ2-2	TRBD1	few	TGTGCCACCAGTGATCCAACAGGGGTTCTCGGGGAGCTGTTTTTT	CATSDPTGVLGELFF
TRBV27	TRBJ2-2	TRBD1	-	TGTGCCAGCAGTTACAGGGGGCAAGACACCGGGGAGCTGTTTTTT	CASSYRGQDTGELFF
TRBV27	TRBJ1-6	-	-	TGTGCCAGCAGTTTAGAGGGTTTTAATTCACCCCTCCACTTT	CASSLEGFNSPLHF